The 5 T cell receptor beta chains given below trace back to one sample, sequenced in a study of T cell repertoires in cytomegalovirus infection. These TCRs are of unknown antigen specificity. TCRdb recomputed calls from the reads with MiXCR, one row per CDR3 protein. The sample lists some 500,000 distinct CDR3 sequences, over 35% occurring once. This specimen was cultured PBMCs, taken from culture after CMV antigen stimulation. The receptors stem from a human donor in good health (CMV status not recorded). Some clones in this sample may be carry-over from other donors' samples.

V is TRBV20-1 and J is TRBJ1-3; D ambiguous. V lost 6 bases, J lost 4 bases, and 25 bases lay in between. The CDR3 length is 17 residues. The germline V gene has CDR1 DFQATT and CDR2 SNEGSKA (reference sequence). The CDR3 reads CSAPKWTDRAPGNTIYF. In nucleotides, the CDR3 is TGCAGTGCCCCAAAGTGGACGGACCGGGCGCCCGGAAACACCATATATTTT.

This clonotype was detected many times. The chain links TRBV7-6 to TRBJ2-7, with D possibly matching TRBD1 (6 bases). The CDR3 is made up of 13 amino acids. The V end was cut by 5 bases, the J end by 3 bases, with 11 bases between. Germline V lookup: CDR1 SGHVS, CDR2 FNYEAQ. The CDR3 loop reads CASSRQENYEQYF. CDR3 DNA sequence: TGTGCCAGCAGCCGACAGGAGAACTACGAGCAGTACTTC.

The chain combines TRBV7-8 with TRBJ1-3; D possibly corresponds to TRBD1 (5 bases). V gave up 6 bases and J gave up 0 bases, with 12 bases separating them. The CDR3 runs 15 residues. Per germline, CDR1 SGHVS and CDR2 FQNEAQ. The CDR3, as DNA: TGTGCCAGCAGTCTCAGGGCCTACTCTGGAAACACCATATATTTT. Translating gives CASSLRAYSGNTIYF.

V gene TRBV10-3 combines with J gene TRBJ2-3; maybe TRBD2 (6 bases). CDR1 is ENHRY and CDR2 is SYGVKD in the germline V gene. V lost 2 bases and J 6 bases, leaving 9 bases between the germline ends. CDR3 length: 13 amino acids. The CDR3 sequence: CAISEMEGDTQYF. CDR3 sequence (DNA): TGTGCCATCAGTGAGATGGAGGGGGATACGCAGTATTTT.

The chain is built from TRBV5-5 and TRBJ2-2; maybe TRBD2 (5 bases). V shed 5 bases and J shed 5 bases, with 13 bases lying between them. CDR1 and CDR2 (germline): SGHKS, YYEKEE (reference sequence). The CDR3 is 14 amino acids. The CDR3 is CASRGLTGTGELFF. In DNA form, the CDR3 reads TGTGCCAGCAGGGGTCTTACGGGGACCGGGGAGCTGTTTTTT.